This T cell receptor beta chain was recorded in a study of shared clonotypes between healthy human individuals. Repertoires were generated with immunoSEQ multiplex PCR, while TCRdb's copy carries only in-frame clones and drops some. The table lists hundreds of thousands of clones, about 95% of them singletons. Germline V gene sequence: CDR1 SGDLS, CDR2 YYNGEE. J was trimmed by 2 bases and V by 3 bases; bases with no gene match: 3. The CDR3 contains 16 residues. Naive CD8 populations comprised CD45RO-negative cells positively selected for CCR7, excluding terminally differentiated effector memory CD45RA+ cells.

Sequencing was performed on naive CD8+ T cells sorted from blood. The chain uses TRBV9 and TRBJ2-3, with 13 bases identical to TRBD2. The receptor was derived from a woman under 40 in good health. CDR3 in DNA: TGTGCCAGCAGCGGGACTAGCGGGAGTGACACAGATACGCAGTATTTT. Translated: CASSGTSGSDTDTQYF.